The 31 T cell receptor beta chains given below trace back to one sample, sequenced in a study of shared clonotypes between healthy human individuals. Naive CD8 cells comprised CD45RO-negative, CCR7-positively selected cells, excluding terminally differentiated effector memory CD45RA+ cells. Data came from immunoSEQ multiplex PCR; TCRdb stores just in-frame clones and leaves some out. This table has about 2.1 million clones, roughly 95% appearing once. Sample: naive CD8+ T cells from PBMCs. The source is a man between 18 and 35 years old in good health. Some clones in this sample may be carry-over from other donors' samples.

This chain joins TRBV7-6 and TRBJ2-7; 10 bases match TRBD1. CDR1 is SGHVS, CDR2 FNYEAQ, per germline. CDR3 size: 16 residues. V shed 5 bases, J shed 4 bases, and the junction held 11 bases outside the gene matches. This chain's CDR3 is CASSPEPGTGVYEQYF. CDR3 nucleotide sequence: TGTGCCAGCAGCCCCGAACCGGGGACAGGGGTGTACGAGCAGTACTTC. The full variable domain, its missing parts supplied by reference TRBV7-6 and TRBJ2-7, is GAGVSQSPRYKVTKRGQDVALRCDPISGHVSLYWYRQALGQGPEFLTYFNYEAQQDKSGLPNDRFSAERPEGSISTLTIQRTEQRDSAMYRCASSPEPGTGVYEQYFGPGTRLTVT.

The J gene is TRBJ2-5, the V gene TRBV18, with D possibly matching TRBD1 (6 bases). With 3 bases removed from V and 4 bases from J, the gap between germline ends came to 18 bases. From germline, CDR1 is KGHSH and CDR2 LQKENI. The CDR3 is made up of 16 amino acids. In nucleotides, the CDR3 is TGTGCCAGCTCACCTACTACCACAGGGTCGGGAGAGACCCAGTACTTC. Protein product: CASSPTTTGSGETQYF. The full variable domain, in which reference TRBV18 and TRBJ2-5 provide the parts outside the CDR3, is NAGVMQNPRHLVRRRGQEARLRCSPMKGHSHVYWYRQLPEEGLKFMVYLQKENIIDESGMPKERFSAEFPKEGPSILRIQQVVRGDSAAYFCASSPTTTGSGETQYFGPGTRLLVL.

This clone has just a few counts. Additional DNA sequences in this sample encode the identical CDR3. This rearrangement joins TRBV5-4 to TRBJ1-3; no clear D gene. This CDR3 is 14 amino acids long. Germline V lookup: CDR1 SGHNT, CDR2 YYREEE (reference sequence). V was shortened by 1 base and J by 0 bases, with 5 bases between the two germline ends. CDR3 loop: CASSLSTSGNTIYF. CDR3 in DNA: TGTGCCAGCAGCTTGTCAACCTCTGGAAACACCATATATTTT.

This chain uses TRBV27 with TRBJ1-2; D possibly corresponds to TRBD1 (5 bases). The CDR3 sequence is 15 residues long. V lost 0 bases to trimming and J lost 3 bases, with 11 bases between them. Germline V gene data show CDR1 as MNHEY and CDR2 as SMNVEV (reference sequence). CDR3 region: CASSLSPGGDYGYTF. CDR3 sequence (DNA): TGTGCCAGCAGTTTATCGCCAGGAGGGGACTATGGCTACACCTTC.

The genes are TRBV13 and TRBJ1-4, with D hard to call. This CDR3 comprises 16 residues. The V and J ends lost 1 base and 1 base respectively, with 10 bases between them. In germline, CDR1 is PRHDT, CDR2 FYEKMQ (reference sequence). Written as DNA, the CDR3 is TGTGCCAGCAGCTTAGAGCACAAGGGAACTAATGAAAAACTGTTTTTT. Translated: CASSLEHKGTNEKLFF.

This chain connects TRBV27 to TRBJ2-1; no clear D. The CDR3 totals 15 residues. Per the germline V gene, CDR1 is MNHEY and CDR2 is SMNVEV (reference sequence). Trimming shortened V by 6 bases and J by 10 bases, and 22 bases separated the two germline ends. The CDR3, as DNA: TGTGCCAGCAGACCAAATAGTTACCTGGTAGGGGAGCAGTTCTTC. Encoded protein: CASRPNSYLVGEQFF.

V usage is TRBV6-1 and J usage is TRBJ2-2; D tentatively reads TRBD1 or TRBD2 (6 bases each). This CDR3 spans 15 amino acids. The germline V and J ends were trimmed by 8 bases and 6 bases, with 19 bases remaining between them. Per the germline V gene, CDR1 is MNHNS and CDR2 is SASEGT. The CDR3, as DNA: TGTGCCAGCTGTAGCGGACAGCGCCACGCCGGGGAGCTGTTTTTT. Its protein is CASCSGQRHAGELFF.

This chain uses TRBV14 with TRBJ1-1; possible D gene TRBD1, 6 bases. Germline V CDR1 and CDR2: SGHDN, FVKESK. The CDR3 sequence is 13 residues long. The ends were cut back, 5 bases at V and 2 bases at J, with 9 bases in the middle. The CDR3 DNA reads TGTGCCAGCAGCACAGGGTTTAACACTGAAGCTTTCTTT. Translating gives CASSTGFNTEAFF.

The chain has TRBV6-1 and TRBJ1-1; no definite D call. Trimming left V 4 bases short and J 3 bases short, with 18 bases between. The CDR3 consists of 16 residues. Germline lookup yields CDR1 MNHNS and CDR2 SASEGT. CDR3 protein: CASSVFARRPDTEAFF. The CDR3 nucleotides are TGTGCCAGCAGTGTATTTGCCCGGAGGCCCGACACTGAAGCTTTCTTT.

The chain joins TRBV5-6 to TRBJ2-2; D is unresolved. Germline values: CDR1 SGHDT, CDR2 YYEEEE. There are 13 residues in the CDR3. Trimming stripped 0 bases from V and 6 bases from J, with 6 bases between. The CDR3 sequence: CASSLVGPGELFF. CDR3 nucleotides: TGTGCCAGCAGCTTGGTTGGGCCCGGGGAGCTGTTTTTT.

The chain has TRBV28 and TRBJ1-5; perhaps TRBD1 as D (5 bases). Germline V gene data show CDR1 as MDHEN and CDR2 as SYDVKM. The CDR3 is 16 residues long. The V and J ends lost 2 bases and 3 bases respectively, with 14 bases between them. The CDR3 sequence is CASSLPTGGPNQPQHF. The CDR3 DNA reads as TGTGCCAGCAGTTTACCCACTGGGGGACCCAATCAGCCCCAGCATTTT.

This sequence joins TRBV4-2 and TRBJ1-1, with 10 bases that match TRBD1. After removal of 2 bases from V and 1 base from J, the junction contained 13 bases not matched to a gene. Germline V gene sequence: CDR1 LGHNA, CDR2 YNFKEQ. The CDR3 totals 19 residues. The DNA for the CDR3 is TGTGCCAGCAGCCAACCACGAAGGGACAGGGGATTTGGGAACACTGAAGCTTTCTTT. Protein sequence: CASSQPRRDRGFGNTEAFF.

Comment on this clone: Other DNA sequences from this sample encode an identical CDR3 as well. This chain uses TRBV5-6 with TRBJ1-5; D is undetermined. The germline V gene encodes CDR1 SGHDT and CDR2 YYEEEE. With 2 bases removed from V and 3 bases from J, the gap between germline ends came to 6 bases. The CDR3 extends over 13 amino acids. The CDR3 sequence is CASSFGPNQPQHF. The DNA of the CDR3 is TGTGCCAGCAGCTTTGGCCCCAATCAGCCCCAGCATTTT.

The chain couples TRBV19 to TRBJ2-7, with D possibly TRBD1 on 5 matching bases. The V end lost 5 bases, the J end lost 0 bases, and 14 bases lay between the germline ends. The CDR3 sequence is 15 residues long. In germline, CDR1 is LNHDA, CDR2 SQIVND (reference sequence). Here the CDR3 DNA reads TGTGCCAGTAGTGTATTCGGACATCCCTCCTACGAGCAGTACTTC. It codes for CASSVFGHPSYEQYF.

The CDR3 DNA reads as TGTGCCAGCAGCTTCATTTCCTACGAGCAGTACTTC. Translated: CASSFISYEQYF. V is TRBV11-2 and J is TRBJ2-7; no reliable D call. The CDR3 is 12 residues long. V lost 3 bases and J 1 base, leaving 4 bases between the germline ends. The germline CDR1 and CDR2 sequences are SGHAT and FQNNGV. Drawing the rest from reference TRBV11-2 and TRBJ2-7, the complete variable domain is EAGVAQSPRYKIIEKRQSVAFWCNPISGHATLYWYQQILGQGPKLLIQFQNNGVVDDSQLPKDRFSAERLKGVDSTLKIQPAKLEDSAVYLCASSFISYEQYFGPGTRLTVT.

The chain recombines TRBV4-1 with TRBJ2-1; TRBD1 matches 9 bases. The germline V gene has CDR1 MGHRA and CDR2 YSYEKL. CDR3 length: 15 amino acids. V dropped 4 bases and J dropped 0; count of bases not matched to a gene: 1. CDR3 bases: TGCGCCAGCAGCCGGGGACAGGGCTCCTACAATGAGCAGTTCTTC. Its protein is CASSRGQGSYNEQFF.

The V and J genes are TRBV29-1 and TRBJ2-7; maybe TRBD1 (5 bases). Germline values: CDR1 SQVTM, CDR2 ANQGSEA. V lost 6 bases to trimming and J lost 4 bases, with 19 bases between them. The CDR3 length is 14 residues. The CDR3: CSVQGPSATYEQYF. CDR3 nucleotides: TGCAGCGTCCAGGGCCCATCAGCGACGTACGAGCAGTACTTC.

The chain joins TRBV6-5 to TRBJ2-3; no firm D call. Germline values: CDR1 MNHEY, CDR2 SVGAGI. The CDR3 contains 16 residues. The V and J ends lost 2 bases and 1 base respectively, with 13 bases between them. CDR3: CASSYRTLWGTDTQYF. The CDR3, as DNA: TGTGCCAGCAGTTACCGGACGCTATGGGGCACAGATACGCAGTATTTT.

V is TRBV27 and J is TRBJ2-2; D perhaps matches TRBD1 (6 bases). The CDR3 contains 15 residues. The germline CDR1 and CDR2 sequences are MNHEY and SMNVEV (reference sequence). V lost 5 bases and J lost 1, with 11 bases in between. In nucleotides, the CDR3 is TGTGCCAGCAGTCTAGGACAGATGAACACCGGGGAGCTGTTTTTT. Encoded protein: CASSLGQMNTGELFF.

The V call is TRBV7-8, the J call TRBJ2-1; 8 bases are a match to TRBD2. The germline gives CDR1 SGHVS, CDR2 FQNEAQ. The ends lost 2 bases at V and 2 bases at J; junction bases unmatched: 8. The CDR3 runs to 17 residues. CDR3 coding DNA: TGTGCCAGCAGCTTAAATTTAGGACTAGCCGCCTACAATGAGCAGTTCTTC. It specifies CASSLNLGLAAYNEQFF. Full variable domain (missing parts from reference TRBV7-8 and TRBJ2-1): GAGVSQSPRYKVAKRGQDVALRCDPISGHVSLFWYQQALGQGPEFLTYFQNEAQLDKSGLPSDRFFAERPEGSVSTLKIQRTQQEDSAVYLCASSLNLGLAAYNEQFFGPGTRLTVL.

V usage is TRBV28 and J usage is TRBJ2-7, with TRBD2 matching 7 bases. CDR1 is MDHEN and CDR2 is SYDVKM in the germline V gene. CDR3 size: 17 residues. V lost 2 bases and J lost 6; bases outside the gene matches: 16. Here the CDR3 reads CASSLLSPGRERGEQYF. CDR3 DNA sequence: TGTGCCAGCAGTTTACTTTCTCCGGGGCGGGAGAGGGGCGAGCAGTACTTC. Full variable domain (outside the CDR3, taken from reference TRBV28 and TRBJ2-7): DVKVTQSSRYLVKRTGEKVFLECVQDMDHENMFWYRQDPGLGLRLIYFSYDVKMKEKGDIPEGYSVSREKKERFSLILESASTNQTSMYLCASSLLSPGRERGEQYFGPGTRLTVT.

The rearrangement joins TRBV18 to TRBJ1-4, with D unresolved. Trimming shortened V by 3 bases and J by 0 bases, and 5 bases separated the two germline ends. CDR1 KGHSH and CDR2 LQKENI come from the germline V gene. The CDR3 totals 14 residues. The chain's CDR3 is CASSPGATNEKLFF. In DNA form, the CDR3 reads TGTGCCAGCTCACCGGGTGCAACTAATGAAAAACTGTTTTTT.

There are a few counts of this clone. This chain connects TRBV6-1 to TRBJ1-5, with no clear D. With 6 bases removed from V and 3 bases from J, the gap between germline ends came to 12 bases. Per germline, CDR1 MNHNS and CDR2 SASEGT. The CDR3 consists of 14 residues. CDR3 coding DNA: TGTGCCAGCAGGAAGGCGGAGATCAATCAGCCCCAGCATTTT. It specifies CASRKAEINQPQHF.

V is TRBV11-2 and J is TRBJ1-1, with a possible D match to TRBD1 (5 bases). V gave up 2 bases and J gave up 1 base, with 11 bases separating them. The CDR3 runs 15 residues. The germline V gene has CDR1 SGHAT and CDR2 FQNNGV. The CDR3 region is CASSLYSRENTEAFF. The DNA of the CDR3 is TGTGCCAGCAGCTTATACAGCAGGGAGAACACTGAAGCTTTCTTT.

CDR3 nucleotide sequence: TGTGCCAGTAGTATCCGGCTCTCTGGGGCCAACGTCCTGACTTTC. Encoded protein: CASSIRLSGANVLTF. J is TRBJ2-6 and V is TRBV19; D call uncertain. This CDR3 contains 15 residues. Deletions cut 3 bases from V and 0 bases from J, with 6 bases between. Germline V lookup: CDR1 LNHDA, CDR2 SQIVND (reference sequence).

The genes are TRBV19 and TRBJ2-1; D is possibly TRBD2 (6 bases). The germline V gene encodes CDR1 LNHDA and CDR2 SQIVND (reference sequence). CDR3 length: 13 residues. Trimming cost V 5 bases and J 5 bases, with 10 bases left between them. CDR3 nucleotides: TGTGCCAGTAGTGGAGGGATCCACAATGAGCAGTTCTTC. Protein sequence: CASSGGIHNEQFF. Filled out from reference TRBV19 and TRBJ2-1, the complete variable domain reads DGGITQSPKYLFRKEGQNVTLSCEQNLNHDAMYWYRQDPGQGLRLIYYSQIVNDFQKGDIAEGYSVSREKKESFPLTVTSAQKNPTAFYLCASSGGIHNEQFFGPGTRLTVL.

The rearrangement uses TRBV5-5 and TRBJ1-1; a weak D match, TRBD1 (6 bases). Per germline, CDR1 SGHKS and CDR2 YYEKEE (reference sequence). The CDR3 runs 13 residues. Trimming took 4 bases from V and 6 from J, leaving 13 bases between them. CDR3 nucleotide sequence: TGTGCCAGCAGCACCTGGGGGGCTCCTGAAGCTTTCTTT. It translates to CASSTWGAPEAFF.

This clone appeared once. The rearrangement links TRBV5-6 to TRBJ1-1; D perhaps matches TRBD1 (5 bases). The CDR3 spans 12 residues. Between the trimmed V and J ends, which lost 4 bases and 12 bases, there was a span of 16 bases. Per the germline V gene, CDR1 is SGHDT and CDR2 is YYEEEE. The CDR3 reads CASSRTSLGTFF. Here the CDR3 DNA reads TGTGCCAGCAGCAGGACATCCCTGGGAACTTTCTTT.

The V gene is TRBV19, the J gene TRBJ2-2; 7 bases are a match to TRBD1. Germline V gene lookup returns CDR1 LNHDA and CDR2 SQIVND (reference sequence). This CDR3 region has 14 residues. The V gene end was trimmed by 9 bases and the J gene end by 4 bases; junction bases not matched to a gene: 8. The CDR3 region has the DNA TGTGCCAGCTATGACAGGGTAGGCACCGGGGAGCTGTTTTTT. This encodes CASYDRVGTGELFF.

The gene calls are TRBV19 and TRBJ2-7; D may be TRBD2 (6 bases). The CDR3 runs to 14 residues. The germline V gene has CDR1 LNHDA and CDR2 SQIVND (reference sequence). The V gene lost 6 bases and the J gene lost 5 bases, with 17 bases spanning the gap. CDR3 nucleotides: TGTGCCAGTAGCGGGGGATACAATGGGGACGAGCAGTACTTC. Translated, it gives CASSGGYNGDEQYF.

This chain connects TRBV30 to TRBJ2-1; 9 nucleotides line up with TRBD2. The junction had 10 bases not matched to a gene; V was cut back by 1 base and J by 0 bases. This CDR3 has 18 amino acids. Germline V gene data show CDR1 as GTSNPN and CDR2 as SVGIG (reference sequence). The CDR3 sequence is CAWSGWREGLISYNEQFF. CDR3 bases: TGTGCCTGGAGTGGATGGCGGGAGGGACTTATCTCCTACAATGAGCAGTTCTTC.